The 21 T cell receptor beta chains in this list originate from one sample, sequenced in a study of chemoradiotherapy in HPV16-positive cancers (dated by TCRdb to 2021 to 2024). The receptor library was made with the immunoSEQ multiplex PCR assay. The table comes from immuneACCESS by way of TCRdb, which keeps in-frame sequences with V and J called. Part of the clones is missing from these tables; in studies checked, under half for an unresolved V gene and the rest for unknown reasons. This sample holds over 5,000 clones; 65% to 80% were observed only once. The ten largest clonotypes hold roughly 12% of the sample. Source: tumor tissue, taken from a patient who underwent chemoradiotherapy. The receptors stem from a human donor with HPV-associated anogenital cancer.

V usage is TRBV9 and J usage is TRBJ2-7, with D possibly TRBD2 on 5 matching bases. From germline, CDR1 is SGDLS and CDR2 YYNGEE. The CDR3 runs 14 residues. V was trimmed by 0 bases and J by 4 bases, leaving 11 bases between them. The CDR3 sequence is CASSVVGSSYEQYF. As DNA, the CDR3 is TGTGCCAGCAGCGTAGTTGGGAGCAGTTACGAGCAGTACTTC.

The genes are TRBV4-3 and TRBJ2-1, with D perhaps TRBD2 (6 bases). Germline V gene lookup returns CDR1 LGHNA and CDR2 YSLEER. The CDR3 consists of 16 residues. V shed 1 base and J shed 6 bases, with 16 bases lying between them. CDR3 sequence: CASSQVYRDFPNEQFF. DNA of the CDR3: TGCGCCAGCAGCCAAGTCTACCGGGACTTCCCCAATGAGCAGTTCTTC.

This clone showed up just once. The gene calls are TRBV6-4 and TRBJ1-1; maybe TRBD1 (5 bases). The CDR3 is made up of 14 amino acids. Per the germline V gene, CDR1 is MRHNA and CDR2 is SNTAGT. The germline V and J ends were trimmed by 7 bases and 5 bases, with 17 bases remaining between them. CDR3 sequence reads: CASTPSQGSTEAFF. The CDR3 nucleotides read TGTGCCAGCACCCCGAGCCAGGGCTCGACTGAAGCTTTCTTT.

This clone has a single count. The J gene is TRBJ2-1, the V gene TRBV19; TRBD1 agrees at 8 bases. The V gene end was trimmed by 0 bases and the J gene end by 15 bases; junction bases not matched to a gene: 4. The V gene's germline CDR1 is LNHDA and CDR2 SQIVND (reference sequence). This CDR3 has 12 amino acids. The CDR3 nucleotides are TGTGCCAGTAGTATAGATAGACAGGGGACGTTCTTC. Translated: CASSIDRQGTFF.

CDR3 nucleotides: TGTGCCAGCAGCACCCACAGGGTCGGGACCGGGGAGCTGTTTTTT. This gives the protein CASSTHRVGTGELFF. V gene TRBV5-4 combines with J gene TRBJ2-2; the D gene is possibly TRBD1 (6 bases). Germline values: CDR1 SGHNT, CDR2 YYREEE (reference sequence). The length of the CDR3 is 15 residues. The ends were cut back, 4 bases at V and 5 bases at J, with 15 bases in the middle. Combining the CDR3 with reference TRBV5-4 and TRBJ2-2 gives the whole variable domain ETGVTQSPTHLIKTRGQQVTLRCSSQSGHNTVSWYQQALGQGPQFIFQYYREEENGRGNFPPRFSGLQFPNYSSELNVNALELDDSALYLCASSTHRVGTGELFFGEGSRLTVL.

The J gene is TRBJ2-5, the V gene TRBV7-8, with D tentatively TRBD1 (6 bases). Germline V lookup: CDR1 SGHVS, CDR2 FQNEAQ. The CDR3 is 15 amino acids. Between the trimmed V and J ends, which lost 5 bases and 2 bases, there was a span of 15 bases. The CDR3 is CASSRPLTGQETQYF. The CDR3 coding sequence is TGTGCCAGCAGCCGCCCCCTGACAGGTCAAGAGACCCAGTACTTC.

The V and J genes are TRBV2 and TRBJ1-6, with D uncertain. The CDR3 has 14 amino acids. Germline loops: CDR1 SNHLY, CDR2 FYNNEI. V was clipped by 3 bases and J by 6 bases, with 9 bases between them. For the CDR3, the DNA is TGTGCCAGCAGTGACCCCGCTACTAATTCACCCCTCCACTTT. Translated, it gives CASSDPATNSPLHF.

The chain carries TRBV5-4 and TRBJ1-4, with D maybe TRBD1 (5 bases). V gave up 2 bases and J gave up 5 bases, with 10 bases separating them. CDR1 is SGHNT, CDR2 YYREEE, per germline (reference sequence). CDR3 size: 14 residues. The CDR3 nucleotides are TGTGCCAGCAGCTTCGGGACCACAAATGAAAAACTGTTTTTT. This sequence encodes CASSFGTTNEKLFF.

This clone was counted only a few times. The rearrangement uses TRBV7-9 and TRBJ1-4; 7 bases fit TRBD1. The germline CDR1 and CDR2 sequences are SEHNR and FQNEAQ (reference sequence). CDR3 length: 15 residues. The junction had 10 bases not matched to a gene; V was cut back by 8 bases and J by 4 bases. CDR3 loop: CASSNFRDSNEKLFF. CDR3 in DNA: TGTGCCAGCTCTAACTTCCGGGACAGTAATGAAAAACTGTTTTTT.

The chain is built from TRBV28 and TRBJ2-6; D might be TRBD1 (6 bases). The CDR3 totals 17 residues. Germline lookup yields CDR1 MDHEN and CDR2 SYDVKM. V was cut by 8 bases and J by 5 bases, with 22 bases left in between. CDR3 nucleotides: TGTGCCAGCGGGATTTTGGGACAACCAATGAGGGCCAACGTCCTGACTTTC. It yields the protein CASGILGQPMRANVLTF.

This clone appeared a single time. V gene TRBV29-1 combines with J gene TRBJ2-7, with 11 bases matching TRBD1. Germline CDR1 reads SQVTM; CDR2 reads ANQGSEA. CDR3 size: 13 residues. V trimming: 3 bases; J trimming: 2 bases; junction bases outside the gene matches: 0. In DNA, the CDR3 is TGCAGCGTTGAGGGACAGGGGGCCTACGAGCAGTACTTC. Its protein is CSVEGQGAYEQYF.

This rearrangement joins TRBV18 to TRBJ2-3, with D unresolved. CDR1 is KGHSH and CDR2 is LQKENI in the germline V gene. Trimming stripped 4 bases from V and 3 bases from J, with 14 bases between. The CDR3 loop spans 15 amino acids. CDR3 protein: CASSRHKGITDTQYF. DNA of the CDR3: TGTGCCAGCTCACGCCACAAGGGCATTACAGATACGCAGTATTTT.

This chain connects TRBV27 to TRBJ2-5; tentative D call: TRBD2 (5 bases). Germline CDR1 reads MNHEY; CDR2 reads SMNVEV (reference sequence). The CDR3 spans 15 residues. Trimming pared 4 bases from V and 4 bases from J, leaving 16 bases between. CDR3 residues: CASSSPGLRGETQYF. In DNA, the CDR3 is TGTGCCAGCAGTTCCCCCGGGCTCCGGGGAGAGACCCAGTACTTC.

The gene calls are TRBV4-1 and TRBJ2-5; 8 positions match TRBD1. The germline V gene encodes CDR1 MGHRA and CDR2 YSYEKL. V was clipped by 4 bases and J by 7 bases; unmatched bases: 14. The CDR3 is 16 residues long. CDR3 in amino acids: CASSPLRTGSAGTQYF. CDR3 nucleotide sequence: TGCGCCAGCAGCCCCTTGCGGACAGGGTCCGCAGGGACCCAGTACTTC.

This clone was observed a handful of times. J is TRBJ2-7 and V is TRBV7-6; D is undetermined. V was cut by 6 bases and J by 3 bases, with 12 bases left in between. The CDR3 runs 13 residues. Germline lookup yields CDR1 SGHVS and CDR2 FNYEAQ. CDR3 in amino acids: CASSSSEVYEQYF. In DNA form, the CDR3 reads TGTGCCAGCAGTTCCTCCGAGGTCTACGAGCAGTACTTC.

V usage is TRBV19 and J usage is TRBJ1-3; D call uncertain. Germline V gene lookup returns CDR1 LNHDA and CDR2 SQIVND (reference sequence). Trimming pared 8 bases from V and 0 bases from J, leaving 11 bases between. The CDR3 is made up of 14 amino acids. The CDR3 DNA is TGTGCCAGTGGAGTGGGAAGCTCTGGAAACACCATATATTTT. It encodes CASGVGSSGNTIYF.

In DNA form, the CDR3 reads TGTGCCAGCAGCTTGGTGGCCAGCCCAGATACGCAGTATTTT. It translates to CASSLVASPDTQYF. This chain links TRBV5-4 with TRBJ2-3; D is unresolved. The CDR3 contains 14 residues. CDR1 is SGHNT, CDR2 YYREEE, per germline (reference sequence). Trimming removed 0 bases from V and 4 bases from J, with 9 bases in between.

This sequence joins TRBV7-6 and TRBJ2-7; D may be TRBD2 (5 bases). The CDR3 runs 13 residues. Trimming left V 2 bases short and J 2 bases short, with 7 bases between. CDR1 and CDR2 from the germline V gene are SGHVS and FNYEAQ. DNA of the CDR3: TGTGCCAGCAGCTTACACGGGGCCTACGAGCAGTACTTC. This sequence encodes CASSLHGAYEQYF.

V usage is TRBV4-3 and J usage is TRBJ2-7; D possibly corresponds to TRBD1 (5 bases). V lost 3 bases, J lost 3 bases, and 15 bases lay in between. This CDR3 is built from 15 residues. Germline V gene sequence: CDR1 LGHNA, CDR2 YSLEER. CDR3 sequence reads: CASSQALGLDYEQYF. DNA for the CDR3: TGCGCCAGCAGCCAGGCCTTGGGGCTCGACTACGAGCAGTACTTC.

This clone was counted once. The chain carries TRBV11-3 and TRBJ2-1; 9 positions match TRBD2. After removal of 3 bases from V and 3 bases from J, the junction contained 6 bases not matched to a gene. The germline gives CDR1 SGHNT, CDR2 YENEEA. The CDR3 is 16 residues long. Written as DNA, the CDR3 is TGTGCCAGCAGCTTTTTAGCGGGAGCGGGCTACAATGAGCAGTTCTTC. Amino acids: CASSFLAGAGYNEQFF.

CDR3 DNA sequence: TGTGCCAGCAGTTTATTTGGGGGGGCTTTTTTGTGGGAGCAGTACTTC. It is translated as CASSLFGGAFLWEQYF. The rearrangement links TRBV27 to TRBJ2-7; D may be TRBD2 (7 bases). Per the germline V gene, CDR1 is MNHEY and CDR2 is SMNVEV (reference sequence). The CDR3 length is 16 residues. V lost 1 base and J 7 bases, leaving 20 bases between the germline ends.